This T cell receptor beta chain stems from a study of shared clonotypes between healthy human individuals. Study-wide results and limits: Sampling included only blood; tissue repertoires likely differ. The naive CD4 repertoires of four donors were compared, and approximately 5% of clonotypes were shared.

On this clone itself: What it recognizes is unknown.

The CDR3 contains 16 residues. The junction had 1 base not matched to a gene; V was cut back by 2 bases and J by 0 bases. Germline V lookup: CDR1 SGHTA, CDR2 FQGNSA. How the authors handled the data: ImmunoSEQ output held junction-only sequences without quality scores, so filtering differed. The assay was immunoSEQ multiplex PCR, and TCRdb's table has in-frame clones only and misses some. That table is the source of V, J and clone size, and D and trimming were worked out from the DNA. The sample consists of hundreds of thousands of clones, approximately 95% of them appearing once. Naive CD8 cells lacked CD45RO and underwent positive selection for CCR7, leaving out terminally differentiated effector memory CD45RA+ cells. Donors comprised healthy HIV-negative adults lacking recent acute infections or vaccinations.

The chain is built from TRBV7-2 and TRBJ2-7; TRBD2 matches at 13 bases. Source material: naive CD8+ T cells sorted from blood. This TCR was sampled from a woman aged 25 to 39 in good health. The CDR3 loop is CASSLWTSGGSYEQYF. The CDR3 DNA is TGTGCCAGCAGCTTATGGACTAGCGGGGGCTCCTACGAGCAGTACTTC.